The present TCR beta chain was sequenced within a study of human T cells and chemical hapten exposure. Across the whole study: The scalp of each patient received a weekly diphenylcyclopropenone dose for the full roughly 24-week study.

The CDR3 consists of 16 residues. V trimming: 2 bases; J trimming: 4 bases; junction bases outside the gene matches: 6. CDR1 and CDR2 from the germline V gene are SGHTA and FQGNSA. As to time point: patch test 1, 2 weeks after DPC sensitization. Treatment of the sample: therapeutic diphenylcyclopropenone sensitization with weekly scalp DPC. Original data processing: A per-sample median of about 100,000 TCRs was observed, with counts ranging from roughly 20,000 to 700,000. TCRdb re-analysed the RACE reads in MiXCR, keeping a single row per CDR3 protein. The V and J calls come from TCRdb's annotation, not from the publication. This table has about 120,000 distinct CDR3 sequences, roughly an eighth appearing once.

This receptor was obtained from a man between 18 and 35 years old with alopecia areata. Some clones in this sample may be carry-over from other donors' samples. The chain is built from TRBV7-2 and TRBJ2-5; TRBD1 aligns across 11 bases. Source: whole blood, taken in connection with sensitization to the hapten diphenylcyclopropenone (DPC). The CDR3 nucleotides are TGTGCCAGCAGCTTAAGGACAGGGGGCGCGAGAGAGACCCAGTACTTC. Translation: CASSLRTGGARETQYF.